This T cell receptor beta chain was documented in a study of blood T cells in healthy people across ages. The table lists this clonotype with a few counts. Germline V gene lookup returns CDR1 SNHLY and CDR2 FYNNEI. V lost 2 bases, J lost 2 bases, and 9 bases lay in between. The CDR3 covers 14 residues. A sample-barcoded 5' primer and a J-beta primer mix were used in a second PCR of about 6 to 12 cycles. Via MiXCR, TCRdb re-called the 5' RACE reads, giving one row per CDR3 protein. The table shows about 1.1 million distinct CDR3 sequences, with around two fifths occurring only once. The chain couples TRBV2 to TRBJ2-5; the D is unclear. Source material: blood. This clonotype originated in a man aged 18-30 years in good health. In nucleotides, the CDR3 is TGTGCCAGCAGTGAATTGTACTTTCAAGAGACCCAGTACTTC. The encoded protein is CASSELYFQETQYF.